The 8 T cell receptor beta chains reported below all come from one sample, sequenced in a study of preoperative IRX-2 immunotherapy in early breast cancer. Specified treatment: preoperative locoregional IRX-2 cytokine immunotherapy. Libraries were prepared by immunoSEQ multiplex PCR; TCRdb keeps only in-frame clonotypes and omits some of them. The profile shows 25,000 to 30,000 clones, roughly four fifths of them singletons. Sample: lymph node tissue, taken after IRX-2 immunotherapy. The receptors stem from a human donor with breast cancer.

This rearrangement joins TRBV11-3 to TRBJ2-1; 11 bases map to TRBD1. This CDR3 contains 15 residues. V gave up 4 bases and J gave up 7 bases; unmatched junction bases: 6. Per germline, CDR1 SGHNT and CDR2 YENEEA. Here the CDR3 DNA reads TGTGCCAGCAGCTCGCGCGGGACAGGGGGGAATGAGCAGTTCTTC. This sequence encodes CASSSRGTGGNEQFF.

The chain carries TRBV29-1 and TRBJ1-6; D is uncertain. Germline CDR1 reads SQVTM; CDR2 reads ANQGSEA. This CDR3 is built from 13 residues. V shed 5 bases and J shed 6 bases, with 11 bases lying between them. The CDR3 DNA reads as TGCAGCGTTCGGCAGGAACCTAATTCACCCCTCCACTTT. Its translation: CSVRQEPNSPLHF.

This chain connects TRBV29-1 to TRBJ2-7, with 7 bases lining up with TRBD2. Germline V lookup: CDR1 SQVTM, CDR2 ANQGSEA. Trimming cost V 2 bases and J 2 bases; bases outside gene matches: 6. The length of the CDR3 is 14 residues. The chain's CDR3 is CSVERSAGAYEQYF. As DNA, the CDR3 is TGCAGCGTTGAAAGGTCTGCGGGAGCCTACGAGCAGTACTTC.

The chain combines TRBV7-7 with TRBJ1-1; 9 bases line up with TRBD1. The CDR3 loop spans 15 amino acids. Losses at the gene ends were 3 bases for V and 6 bases for J; bases not matched to a gene: 8. Looked up from germline, CDR1 is SSHAT and CDR2 is FNYEAQ (reference sequence). The CDR3 sequence: CASSFTSGQGSEAFF. DNA for the CDR3: TGTGCCAGCAGCTTCACATCGGGACAGGGTTCTGAAGCTTTCTTT.

This chain links TRBV29-1 with TRBJ1-2, with 7 bases that match TRBD1. The CDR3 has 13 amino acids. CDR1 is SQVTM, CDR2 ANQGSEA, per germline. V lost 4 bases to trimming and J lost 2 bases; unmatched junction nucleotides: 4. CDR3 amino acids: CSVGQGQNYGYTF. The CDR3 region has the DNA TGCAGCGTTGGACAGGGACAGAACTATGGCTACACCTTC.

This sequence joins TRBV5-1 and TRBJ1-1, with a possible D match to TRBD1 (6 bases). CDR3 length: 14 amino acids. Deletions cut 7 bases from V and 5 bases from J, with 18 bases between. CDR1 and CDR2 from the germline V gene are SGHRS and YFSETQ. Written as DNA, the CDR3 is TGCGCCAGCCGAATTGAGGGGGGTTGGACTGAAGCTTTCTTT. As protein: CASRIEGGWTEAFF.

This chain uses TRBV19 with TRBJ1-1; 10 nucleotides match TRBD1. Germline assignment: CDR1 LNHDA and CDR2 SQIVND (reference sequence). The junction had 6 bases not matched to a gene; V was cut back by 7 bases and J by 4 bases. This CDR3 spans 14 amino acids. The CDR3 region is CASNRQGAGTEAFF. The CDR3 region has the DNA TGTGCCAGTAACCGACAGGGGGCGGGCACTGAAGCTTTCTTT. The entire variable domain, with the rest obtained from reference TRBV19 and TRBJ1-1, is as follows: DGGITQSPKYLFRKEGQNVTLSCEQNLNHDAMYWYRQDPGQGLRLIYYSQIVNDFQKGDIAEGYSVSREKKESFPLTVTSAQKNPTAFYLCASNRQGAGTEAFFGQGTRLTVV.

In its sample, this clone was seen a few times. The J gene is TRBJ1-6, the V gene TRBV6-8; no clear D gene. V was cut by 5 bases and J by 11 bases, with 16 bases left in between. CDR1 MNHGY and CDR2 SAAAGT come from the germline V gene. There are 14 residues in the CDR3. The CDR3 nucleotides are TGTGCCAGCAGTGCATACCTCGACTCGACACCCCTCCACTTT. Translation: CASSAYLDSTPLHF.